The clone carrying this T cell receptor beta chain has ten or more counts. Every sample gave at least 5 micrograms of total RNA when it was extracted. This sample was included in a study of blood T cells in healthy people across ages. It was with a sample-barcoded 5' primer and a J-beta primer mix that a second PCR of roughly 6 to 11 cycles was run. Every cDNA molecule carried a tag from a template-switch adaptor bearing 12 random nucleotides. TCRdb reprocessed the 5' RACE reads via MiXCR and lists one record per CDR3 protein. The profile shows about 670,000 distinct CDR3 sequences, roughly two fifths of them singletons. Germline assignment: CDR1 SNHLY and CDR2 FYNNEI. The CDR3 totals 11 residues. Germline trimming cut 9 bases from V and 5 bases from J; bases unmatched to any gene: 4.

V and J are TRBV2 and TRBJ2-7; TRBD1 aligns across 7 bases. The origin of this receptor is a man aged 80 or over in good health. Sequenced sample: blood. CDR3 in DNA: TGTGCCAGACAGGGGCTCGACGAGCAGTACTTC. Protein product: CARQGLDEQYF.